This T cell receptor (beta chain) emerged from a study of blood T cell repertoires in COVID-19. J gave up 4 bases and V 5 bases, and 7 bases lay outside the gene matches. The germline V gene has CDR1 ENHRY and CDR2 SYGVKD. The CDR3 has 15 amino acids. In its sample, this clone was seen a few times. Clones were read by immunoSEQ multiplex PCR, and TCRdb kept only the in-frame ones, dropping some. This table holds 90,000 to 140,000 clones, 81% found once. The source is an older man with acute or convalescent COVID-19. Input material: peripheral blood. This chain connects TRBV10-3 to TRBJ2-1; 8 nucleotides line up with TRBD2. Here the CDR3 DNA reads TGTGCCATCAGTCGGCAGCGGGAGACTTACAATGAGCAGTTCTTC. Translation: CAISRQRETYNEQFF.